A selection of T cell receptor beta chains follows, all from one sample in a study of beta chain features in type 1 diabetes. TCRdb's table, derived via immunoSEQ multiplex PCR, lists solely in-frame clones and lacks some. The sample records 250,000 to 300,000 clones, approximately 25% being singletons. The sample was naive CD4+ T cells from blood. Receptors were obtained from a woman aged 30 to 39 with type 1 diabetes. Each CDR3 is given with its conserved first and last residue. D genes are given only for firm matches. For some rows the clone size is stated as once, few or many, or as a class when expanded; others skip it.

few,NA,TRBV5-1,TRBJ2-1,CASSWTTSGSRIF,TGCGCCAGCAGCTGGACTACCTCAGGGAGTCGGATCTTC
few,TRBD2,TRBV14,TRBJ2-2,CASSRGLAGVQTGELFF,TGTGCCAGCAGCAGGGGACTAGCGGGAGTTCAGACCGGGGAGCTGTTTTTT
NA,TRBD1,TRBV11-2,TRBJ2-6,CASSSLRGSGANVLTF,TGTGCCAGCAGCTCACTCAGGGGGTCTGGGGCCAACGTCCTGACTTTC
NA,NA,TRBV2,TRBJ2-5,CASSGSERETQYF,TGTGCCAGCAGTGGGAGCGAGCGGGAGACCCAGTACTTC
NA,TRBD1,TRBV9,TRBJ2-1,CASSVKLEGASNEQFF,TGTGCCAGCAGCGTTAAACTAGAGGGGGCCTCCAATGAGCAGTTCTTC
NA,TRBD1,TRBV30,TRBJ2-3,CAWSVQGTGTQYF,TGTGCCTGGAGTGTACAGGGGACGGGTACGCAGTATTTT
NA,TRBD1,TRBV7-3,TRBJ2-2,CASSRTGAGDTGELFF,TGTGCCAGCAGTCGGACAGGGGCTGGGGACACCGGGGAGCTGTTTTTT
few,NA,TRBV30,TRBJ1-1,CAWKPGENTEAFF,TGTGCCTGGAAACCAGGGGAGAACACTGAAGCTTTCTTT
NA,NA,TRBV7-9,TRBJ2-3,CASSQSDTQYF,TGTGCCAGCAGCCAGTCGGATACGCAGTATTTT
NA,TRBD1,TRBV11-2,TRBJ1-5,CASSGQGTSNQPQHF,TGTGCCAGCAGCGGACAGGGTACGAGCAATCAGCCCCAGCATTTT
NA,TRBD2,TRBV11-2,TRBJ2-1,CASSPRLAGASYNEQFF,TGTGCCAGCAGCCCTCGACTAGCGGGAGCGTCCTACAATGAGCAGTTCTTC
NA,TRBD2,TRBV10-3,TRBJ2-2,CAISESMGGMNTGELFF,TGTGCCATCAGTGAGTCCATGGGAGGGATGAACACCGGGGAGCTGTTTTTT
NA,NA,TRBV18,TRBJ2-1,CASEMYNEQFF,TGTGCCAGCGAGATGTACAATGAGCAGTTCTTC
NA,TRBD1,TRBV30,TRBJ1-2,CAWGQGYGYTF,TGTGCCTGGGGACAGGGCTATGGCTACACCTTC
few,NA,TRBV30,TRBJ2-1,CAWSVPENEQFF,TGTGCCTGGAGTGTACCCGAGAATGAGCAGTTCTTC
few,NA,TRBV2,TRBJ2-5,CASARQGQETQYF,TGTGCCAGCGCTCGGCAGGGCCAAGAGACCCAGTACTTC
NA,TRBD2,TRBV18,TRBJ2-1,CASSGTSGRGDNEQFF,TGTGCCAGCTCCGGGACTAGCGGGAGGGGAGACAATGAGCAGTTCTTC
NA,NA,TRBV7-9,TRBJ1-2,CASSPSRGDYGYTF,TGTGCCAGCAGCCCGAGCCGGGGGGACTATGGCTACACCTTC
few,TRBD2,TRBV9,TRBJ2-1,CASSATSGSQDEQFF,TGTGCCAGCAGCGCGACTAGCGGGAGTCAAGATGAGCAGTTCTTC
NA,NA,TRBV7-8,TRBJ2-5,CASSFTAGGETQYF,TGTGCCAGCAGCTTCACGGCAGGGGGGGAGACCCAGTACTTC
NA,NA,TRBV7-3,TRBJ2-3,CASSPGTDTQYF,TGTGCCAGCAGCCCCGGCACAGATACGCAGTATTTT
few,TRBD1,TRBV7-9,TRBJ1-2,CASGRQGLVWGYTF,TGTGCCAGCGGCCGACAGGGGCTAGTTTGGGGCTACACCTTC
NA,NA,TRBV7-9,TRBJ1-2,CASSQTPGYGYTF,TGTGCCAGCAGTCAAACGCCAGGCTATGGCTACACCTTC
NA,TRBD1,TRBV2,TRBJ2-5,CASRDRAETQYF,TGTGCCAGCAGAGACAGGGCAGAGACCCAGTACTTC
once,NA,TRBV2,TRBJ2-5,CASQSGPQVTQYF,TGTGCCAGCCAATCAGGACCACAGGTGACCCAGTACTTC
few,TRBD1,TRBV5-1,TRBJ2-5,CASRNRQGSGAQYF,TGCGCCAGCAGGAACCGACAGGGATCAGGGGCCCAGTACTTC
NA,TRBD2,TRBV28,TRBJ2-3,CASRSGIAGSTDTQYF,TGTGCCAGCAGGAGCGGGATCGCCGGTAGCACAGATACGCAGTATTTT
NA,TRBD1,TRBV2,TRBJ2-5,CASSADREETQYF,TGTGCCAGCAGCGCGGACAGGGAAGAGACCCAGTACTTC
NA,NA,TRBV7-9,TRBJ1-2,CASSSGQTDYGYTF,TGTGCCAGCAGCTCCGGACAGACTGACTATGGCTACACCTTC
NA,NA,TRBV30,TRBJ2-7,CACGYSYEQYF,TGTGCCTGCGGTTACTCCTACGAGCAGTACTTC
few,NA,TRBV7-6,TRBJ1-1,CASSLGPGNTEAFF,TGTGCCAGCAGCTTAGGTCCAGGGAACACTGAAGCTTTCTTT
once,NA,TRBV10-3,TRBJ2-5,CAISGGGSETQYF,TGTGCCATCAGTGGTGGAGGGAGCGAGACCCAGTACTTC
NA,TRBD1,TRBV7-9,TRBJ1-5,CASSFTGDQPQHF,TGTGCCAGCAGCTTCACAGGGGATCAGCCCCAGCATTTT
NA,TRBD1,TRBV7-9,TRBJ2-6,CASSPRGQGSGANVLTF,TGTGCCAGCAGCCCTCGGGGACAGGGTTCTGGGGCCAACGTCCTGACTTTC
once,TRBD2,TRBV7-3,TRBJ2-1,CASSLQAGGRNNEQFF,TGTGCCAGCAGTTTACAAGCGGGAGGGAGGAACAATGAGCAGTTCTTC
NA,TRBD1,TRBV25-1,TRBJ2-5,CASQTGQGAGETQYF,TGTGCCAGTCAGACCGGACAGGGGGCCGGAGAGACCCAGTACTTC
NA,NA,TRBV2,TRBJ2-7,CASSESGMGSYEQYF,TGTGCCAGCAGTGAGTCGGGGATGGGATCTTACGAGCAGTACTTC
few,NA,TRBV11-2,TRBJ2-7,CASKKGLPVEQYF,TGTGCCAGCAAAAAAGGACTGCCCGTGGAGCAGTACTTC
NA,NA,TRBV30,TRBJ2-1,CARPAEHRVLSLRCNEQFF,TGTGCCCGGCCAGCGGAACACAGGGTTTTGTCGCTGAGATGCAATGAGCAGTTCTTC
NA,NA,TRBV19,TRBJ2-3,CASKRTAEVLSTDTQYF,TGTGCCAGTAAAAGGACGGCGGAGGTCTTAAGCACAGATACGCAGTATTTT
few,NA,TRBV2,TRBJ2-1,CASIPGMGYYNEQFF,TGTGCCAGCATCCCAGGGATGGGGTACTACAATGAGCAGTTCTTC
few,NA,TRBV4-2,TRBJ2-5,CASSQGRRQDQETQYF,TGTGCCAGCAGCCAGGGACGGAGACAGGACCAAGAGACCCAGTACTTC
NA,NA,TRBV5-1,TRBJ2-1,CASSLAAGVYNEQFF,TGCGCCAGCAGCTTGGCGGCCGGGGTCTACAATGAGCAGTTCTTC
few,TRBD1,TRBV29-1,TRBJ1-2,CSVEVIGQGNGYTF,TGCAGCGTTGAAGTTATCGGACAGGGGAATGGCTACACCTTC
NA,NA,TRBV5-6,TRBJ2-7,CASSATGTPSYEQYF,TGTGCCAGCAGCGCAACCGGGACACCCTCCTACGAGCAGTACTTC